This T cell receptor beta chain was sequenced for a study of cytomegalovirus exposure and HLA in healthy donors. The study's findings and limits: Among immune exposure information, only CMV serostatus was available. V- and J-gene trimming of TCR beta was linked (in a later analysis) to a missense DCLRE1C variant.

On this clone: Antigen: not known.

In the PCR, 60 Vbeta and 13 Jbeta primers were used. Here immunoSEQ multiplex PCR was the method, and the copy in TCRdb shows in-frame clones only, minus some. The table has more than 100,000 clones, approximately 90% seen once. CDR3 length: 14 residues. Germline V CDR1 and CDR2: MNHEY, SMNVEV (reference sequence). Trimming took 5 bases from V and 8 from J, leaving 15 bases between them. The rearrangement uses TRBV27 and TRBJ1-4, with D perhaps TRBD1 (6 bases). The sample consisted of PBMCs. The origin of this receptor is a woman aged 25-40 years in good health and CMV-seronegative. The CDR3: CASSTLTGREKLFF. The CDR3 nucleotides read TGTGCCAGCAGTACACTGACAGGCCGGGAAAAACTGTTTTTT.